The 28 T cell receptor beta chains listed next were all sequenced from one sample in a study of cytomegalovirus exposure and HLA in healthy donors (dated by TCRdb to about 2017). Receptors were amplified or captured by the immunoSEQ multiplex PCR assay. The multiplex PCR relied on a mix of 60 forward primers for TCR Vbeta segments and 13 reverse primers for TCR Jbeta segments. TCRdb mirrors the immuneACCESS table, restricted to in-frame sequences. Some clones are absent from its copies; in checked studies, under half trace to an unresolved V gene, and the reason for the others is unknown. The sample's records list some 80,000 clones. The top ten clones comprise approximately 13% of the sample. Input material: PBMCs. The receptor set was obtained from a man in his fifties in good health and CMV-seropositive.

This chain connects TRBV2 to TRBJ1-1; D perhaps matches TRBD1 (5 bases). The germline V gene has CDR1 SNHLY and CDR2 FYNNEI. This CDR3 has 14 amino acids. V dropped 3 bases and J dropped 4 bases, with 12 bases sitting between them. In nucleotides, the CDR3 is TGTGCCAGCAGTGATCCTCAGGGAAGCACTGAAGCTTTCTTT. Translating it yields CASSDPQGSTEAFF.

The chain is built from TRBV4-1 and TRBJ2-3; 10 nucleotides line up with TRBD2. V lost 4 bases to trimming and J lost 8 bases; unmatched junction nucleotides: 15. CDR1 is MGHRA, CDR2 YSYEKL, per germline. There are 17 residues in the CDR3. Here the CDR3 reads CASSPSLGASGSTTQYF. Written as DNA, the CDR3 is TGCGCCAGCAGCCCCAGCCTGGGGGCTAGCGGGAGTACTACGCAGTATTTT.

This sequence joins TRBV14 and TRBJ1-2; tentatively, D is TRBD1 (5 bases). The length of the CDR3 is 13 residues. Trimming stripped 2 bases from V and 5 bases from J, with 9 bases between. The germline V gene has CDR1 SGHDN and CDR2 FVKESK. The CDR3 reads CASSQQGVYGYTF. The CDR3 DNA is TGTGCCAGCAGCCAACAGGGTGTTTATGGCTACACCTTC.

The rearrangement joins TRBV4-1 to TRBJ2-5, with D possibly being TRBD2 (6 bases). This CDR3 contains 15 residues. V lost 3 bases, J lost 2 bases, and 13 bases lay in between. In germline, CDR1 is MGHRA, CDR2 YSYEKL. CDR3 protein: CASSQVLGTQETQYF. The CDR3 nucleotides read TGCGCCAGCAGCCAGGTGCTGGGGACTCAAGAGACCCAGTACTTC.

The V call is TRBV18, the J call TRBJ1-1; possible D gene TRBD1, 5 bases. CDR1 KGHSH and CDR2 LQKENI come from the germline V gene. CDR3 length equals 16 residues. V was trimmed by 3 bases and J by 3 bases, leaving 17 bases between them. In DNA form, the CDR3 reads TGTGCCAGCTCACCGGTGTCCGGGGGTCGTGACACTGAAGCTTTCTTT. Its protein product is CASSPVSGGRDTEAFF.

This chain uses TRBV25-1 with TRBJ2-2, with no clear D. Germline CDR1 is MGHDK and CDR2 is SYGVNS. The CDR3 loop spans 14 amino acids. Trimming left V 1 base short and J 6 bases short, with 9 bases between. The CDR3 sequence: CASSESEVPGELFF. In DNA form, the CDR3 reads TGTGCCAGCAGTGAATCAGAGGTACCCGGGGAGCTGTTTTTT. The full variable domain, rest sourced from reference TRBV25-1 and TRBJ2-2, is EADIYQTPRYLVIGTGKKITLECSQTMGHDKMYWYQQDPGMELHLIHYSYGVNSTEKGDLSSESTVSRIRTEHFPLTLESARPSHTSQYLCASSESEVPGELFFGEGSRLTVL.

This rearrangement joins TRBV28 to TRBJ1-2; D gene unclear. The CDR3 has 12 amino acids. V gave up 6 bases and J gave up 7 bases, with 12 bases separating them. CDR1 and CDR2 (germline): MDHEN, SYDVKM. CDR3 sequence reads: CASRVGESGYTF. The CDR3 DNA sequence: TGTGCCAGCAGGGTTGGGGAGTCTGGCTACACCTTC.

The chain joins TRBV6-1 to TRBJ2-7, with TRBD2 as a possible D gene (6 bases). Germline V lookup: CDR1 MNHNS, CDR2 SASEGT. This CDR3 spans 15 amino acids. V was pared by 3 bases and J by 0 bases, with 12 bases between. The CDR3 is CASSDPGDLSYEQYF. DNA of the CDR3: TGTGCCAGCAGTGATCCGGGAGATCTCTCCTACGAGCAGTACTTC.

In DNA form, the CDR3 reads TGCGCCAGCAGCCAAGAAGGGAGTGGGGCCAACGTCCTGACTTTC. It codes for CASSQEGSGANVLTF. The J gene is TRBJ2-6, the V gene TRBV4-1; possibly TRBD2 for D (5 bases). Per the germline V gene, CDR1 is MGHRA and CDR2 is YSYEKL. CDR3 length equals 15 residues. Trimming stripped 0 bases from V and 3 bases from J, with 6 bases between.

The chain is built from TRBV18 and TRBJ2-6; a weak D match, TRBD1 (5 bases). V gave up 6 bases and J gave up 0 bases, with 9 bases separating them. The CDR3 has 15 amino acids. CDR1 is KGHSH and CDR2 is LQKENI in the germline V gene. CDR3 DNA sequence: TGTGCCAGCTCTCCCGACAGCTCTGGGGCCAACGTCCTGACTTTC. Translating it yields CASSPDSSGANVLTF.

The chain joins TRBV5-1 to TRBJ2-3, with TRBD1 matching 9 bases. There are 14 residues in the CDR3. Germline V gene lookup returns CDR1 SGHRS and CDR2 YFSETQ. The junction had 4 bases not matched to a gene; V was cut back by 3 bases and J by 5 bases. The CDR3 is CASSYGTGRDTQYF. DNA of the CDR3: TGCGCCAGCAGCTACGGGACAGGGAGAGATACGCAGTATTTT.

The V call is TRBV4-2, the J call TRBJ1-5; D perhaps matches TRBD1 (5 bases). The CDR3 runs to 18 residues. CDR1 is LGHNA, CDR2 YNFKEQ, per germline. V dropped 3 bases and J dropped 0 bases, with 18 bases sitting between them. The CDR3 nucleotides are TGTGCCAGCAGCCAGGCTTGGACTGGCGGGGCTAGCAATCAGCCCCAGCATTTT. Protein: CASSQAWTGGASNQPQHF.

The CDR3 DNA reads TGTGCCAGCAGCTTCCCACAGGGAGGGGGTAGCACAGATACGCAGTATTTT. This translates into CASSFPQGGGSTDTQYF. This chain joins TRBV11-1 and TRBJ2-3, with D maybe TRBD2 (7 bases). This CDR3 has 17 residues. V lost 3 bases and J lost 0, with 16 bases in between. CDR1 SGHAT and CDR2 FQDESV come from the germline V gene (reference sequence).

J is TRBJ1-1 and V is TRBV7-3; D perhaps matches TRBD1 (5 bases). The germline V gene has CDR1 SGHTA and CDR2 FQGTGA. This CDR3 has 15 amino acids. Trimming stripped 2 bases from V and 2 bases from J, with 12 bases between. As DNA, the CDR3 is TGTGCCAGCAGCTTAGCCCGGGGGATCAACACTGAAGCTTTCTTT. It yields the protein CASSLARGINTEAFF.

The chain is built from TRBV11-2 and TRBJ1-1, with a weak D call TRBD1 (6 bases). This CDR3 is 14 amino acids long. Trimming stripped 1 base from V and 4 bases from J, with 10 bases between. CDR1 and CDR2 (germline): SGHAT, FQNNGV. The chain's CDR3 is CASSLVRGSTEAFF. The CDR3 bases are TGTGCCAGCAGCTTAGTCAGGGGCTCCACTGAAGCTTTCTTT.

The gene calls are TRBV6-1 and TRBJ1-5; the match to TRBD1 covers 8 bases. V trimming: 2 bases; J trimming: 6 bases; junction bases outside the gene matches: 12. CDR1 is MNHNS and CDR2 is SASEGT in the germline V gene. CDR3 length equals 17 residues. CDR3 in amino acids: CASSEFPPGQGGQPQHF. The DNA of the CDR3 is TGTGCCAGCAGTGAATTTCCCCCCGGACAGGGAGGTCAGCCCCAGCATTTT.

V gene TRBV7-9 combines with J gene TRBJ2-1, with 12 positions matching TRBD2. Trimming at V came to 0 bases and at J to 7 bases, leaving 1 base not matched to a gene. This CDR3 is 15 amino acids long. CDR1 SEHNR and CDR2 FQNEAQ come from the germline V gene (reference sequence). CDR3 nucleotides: TGTGCCAGCAGCTTAGCCGGACTAGCGGGGAATGAGCAGTTCTTC. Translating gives CASSLAGLAGNEQFF.

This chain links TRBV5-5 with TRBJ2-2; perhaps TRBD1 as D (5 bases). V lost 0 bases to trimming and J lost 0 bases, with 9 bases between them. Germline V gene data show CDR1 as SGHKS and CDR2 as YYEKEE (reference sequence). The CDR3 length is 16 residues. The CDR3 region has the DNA TGTGCCAGCAGCTTGGTTGGGGCACCGAACACCGGGGAGCTGTTTTTT. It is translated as CASSLVGAPNTGELFF.

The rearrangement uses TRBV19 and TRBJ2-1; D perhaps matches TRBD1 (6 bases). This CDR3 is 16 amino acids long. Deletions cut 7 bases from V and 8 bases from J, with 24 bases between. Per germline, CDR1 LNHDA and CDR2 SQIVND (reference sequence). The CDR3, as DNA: TGTGCCAGTATCCCGATAGAGGCAGGGGATAGAGATGAGCAGTTCTTC. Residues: CASIPIEAGDRDEQFF.

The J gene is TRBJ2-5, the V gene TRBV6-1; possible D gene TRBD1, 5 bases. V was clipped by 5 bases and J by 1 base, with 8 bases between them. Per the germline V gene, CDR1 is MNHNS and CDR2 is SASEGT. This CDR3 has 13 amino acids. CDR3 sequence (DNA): TGTGCCAGCAGTCAGACAGTCCAAGAGACCCAGTACTTC. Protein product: CASSQTVQETQYF.

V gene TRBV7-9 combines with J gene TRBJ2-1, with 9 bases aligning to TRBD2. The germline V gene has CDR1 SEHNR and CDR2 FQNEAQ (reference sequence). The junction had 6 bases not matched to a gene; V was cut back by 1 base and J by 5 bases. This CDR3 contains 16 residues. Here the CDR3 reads CASSLVGGGENNEQFF. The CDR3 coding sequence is TGTGCCAGCAGCTTAGTCGGCGGGGGGGAAAACAATGAGCAGTTCTTC. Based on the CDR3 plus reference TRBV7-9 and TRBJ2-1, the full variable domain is DTGVSQNPRHKITKRGQNVTFRCDPISEHNRLYWYRQTLGQGPEFLTYFQNEAQLEKSRLLSDRFSAERPKGSFSTLEIQRTEQGDSAMYLCASSLVGGGENNEQFFGPGTRLTVL.

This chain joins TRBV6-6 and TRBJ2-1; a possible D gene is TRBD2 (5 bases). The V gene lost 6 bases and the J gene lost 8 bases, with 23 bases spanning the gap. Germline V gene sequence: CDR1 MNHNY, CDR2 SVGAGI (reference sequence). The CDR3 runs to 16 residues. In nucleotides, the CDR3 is TGTGCCAGCAGCTCCCCGGGCCTATCGGAGGCGGATGAGCAGTTCTTC. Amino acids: CASSSPGLSEADEQFF.

In DNA form, the CDR3 reads TGTGCCACCAGCAGAGACAGAAACTATGGCTACACCTTC. Its protein is CATSRDRNYGYTF. J is TRBJ1-2 and V is TRBV15; no clear D gene. V was pared by 0 bases and J by 2 bases, with 4 bases between. From germline, CDR1 is LNHNV and CDR2 YYDKDF (reference sequence). This CDR3 comprises 13 residues.

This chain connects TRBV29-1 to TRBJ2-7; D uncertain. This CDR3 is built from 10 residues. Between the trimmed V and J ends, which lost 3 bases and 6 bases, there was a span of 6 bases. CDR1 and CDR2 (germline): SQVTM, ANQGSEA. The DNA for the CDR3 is TGCAGCGTTGAGAACGGCGAGCAGTACTTC. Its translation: CSVENGEQYF.

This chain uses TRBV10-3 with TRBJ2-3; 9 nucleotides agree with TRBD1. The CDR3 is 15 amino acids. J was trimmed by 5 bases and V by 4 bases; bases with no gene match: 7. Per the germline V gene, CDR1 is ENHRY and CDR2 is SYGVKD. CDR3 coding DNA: TGTGCCATCAGTGGGGGGACAGGGACAGGAGATACGCAGTATTTT. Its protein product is CAISGGTGTGDTQYF.

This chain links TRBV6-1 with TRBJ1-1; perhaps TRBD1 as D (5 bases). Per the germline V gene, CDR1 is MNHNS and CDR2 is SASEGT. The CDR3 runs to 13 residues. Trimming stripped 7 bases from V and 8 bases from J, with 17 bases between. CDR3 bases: TGTGCCAGCACCCAGCCGGGGGGATGGGAAGCTTTCTTT. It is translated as CASTQPGGWEAFF.

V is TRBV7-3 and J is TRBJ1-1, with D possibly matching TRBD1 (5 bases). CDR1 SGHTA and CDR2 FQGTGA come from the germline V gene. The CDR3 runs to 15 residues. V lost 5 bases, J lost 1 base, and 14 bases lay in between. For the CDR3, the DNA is TGTGCCAGCAGCCCCCGGGGGGACTCGAACACTGAAGCTTTCTTT. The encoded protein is CASSPRGDSNTEAFF.

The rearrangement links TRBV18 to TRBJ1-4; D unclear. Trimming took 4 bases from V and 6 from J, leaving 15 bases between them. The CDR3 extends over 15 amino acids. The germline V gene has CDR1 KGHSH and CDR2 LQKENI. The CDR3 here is CASSLMAGSDEKLFF. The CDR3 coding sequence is TGTGCCAGCTCACTGATGGCAGGTAGCGATGAAAAACTGTTTTTT.